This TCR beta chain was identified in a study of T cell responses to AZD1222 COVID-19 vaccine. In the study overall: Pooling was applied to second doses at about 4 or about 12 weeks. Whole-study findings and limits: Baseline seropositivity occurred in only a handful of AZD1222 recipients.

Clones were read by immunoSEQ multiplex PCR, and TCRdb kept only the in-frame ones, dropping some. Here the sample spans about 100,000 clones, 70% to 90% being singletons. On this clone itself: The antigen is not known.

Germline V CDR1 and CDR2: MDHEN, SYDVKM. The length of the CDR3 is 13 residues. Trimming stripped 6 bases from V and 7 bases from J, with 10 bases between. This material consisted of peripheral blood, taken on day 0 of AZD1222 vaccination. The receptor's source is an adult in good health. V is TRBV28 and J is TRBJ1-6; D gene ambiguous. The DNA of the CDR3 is TGTGCCAGCAGCCTCAGCTGGAATTCACCCCTCCACTTT. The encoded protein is CASSLSWNSPLHF.